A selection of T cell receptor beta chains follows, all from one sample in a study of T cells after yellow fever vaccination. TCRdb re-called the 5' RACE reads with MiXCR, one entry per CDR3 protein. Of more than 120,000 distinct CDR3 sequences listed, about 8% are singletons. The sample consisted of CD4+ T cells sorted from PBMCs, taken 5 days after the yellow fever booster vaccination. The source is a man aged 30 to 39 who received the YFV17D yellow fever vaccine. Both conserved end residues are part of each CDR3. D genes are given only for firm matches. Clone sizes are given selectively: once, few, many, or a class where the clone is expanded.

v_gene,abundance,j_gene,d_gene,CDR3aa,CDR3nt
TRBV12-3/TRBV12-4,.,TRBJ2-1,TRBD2,CASQLAGVHNEQFF,TGTGCCAGCCAGTTAGCGGGAGTCCACAATGAGCAGTTCTTC
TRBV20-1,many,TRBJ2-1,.,CSAPPGASYNEQFF,TGCAGTGCACCACCGGGAGCCTCCTACAATGAGCAGTTCTTC
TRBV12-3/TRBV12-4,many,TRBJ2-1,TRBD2,CASRGLAGGLYNEQFF,TGTGCCAGCAGGGGACTAGCGGGAGGGCTTTACAATGAGCAGTTCTTC
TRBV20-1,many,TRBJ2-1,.,CSARILAVADNEQFF,TGCAGTGCTAGAATACTAGCAGTTGCGGACAATGAGCAGTTCTTC
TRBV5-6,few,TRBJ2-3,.,CATHTTDFLASTDTQYF,TGTGCCACCCACACGACTGACTTTCTAGCGAGCACAGATACGCAGTATTTT
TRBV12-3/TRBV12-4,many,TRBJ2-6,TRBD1,CASSLGRTGVTGANVLTF,TGTGCCAGCAGTTTAGGACGCACAGGGGTAACTGGGGCCAACGTCCTGACTTTC
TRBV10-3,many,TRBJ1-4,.,CAISETASATNEKLFF,TGTGCCATCAGTGAGACGGCGTCAGCCACTAATGAAAAACTGTTTTTT
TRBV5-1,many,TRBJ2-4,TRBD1,CASSSPGQGDIQYF,TGCGCCAGCAGCTCGCCGGGACAGGGGGACATTCAGTACTTC
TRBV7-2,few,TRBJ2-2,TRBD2,CASSRRLAGESGELFF,TGTGCCAGCAGCCGCCGACTAGCGGGAGAATCCGGGGAGCTGTTTTTT
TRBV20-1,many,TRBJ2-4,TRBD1,CSIRDRLAKNIQYF,TGCAGTATCCGGGACAGATTAGCCAAAAACATTCAGTACTTC
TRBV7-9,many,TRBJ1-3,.,CAGTGTANSGNTIYF,TGTGCCGGCACCGGGACGGCTAACTCTGGAAACACCATATATTTT
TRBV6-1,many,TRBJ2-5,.,CASSPPGLETQYF,TGTGCCAGCAGCCCTCCGGGACTAGAGACCCAGTACTTC
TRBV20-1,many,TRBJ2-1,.,CSASLAGKNNEQFF,TGCAGTGCTAGCCTTGCGGGAAAAAACAATGAGCAGTTCTTC
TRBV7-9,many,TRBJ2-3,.,CASSLAGAGDTQYF,TGTGCCAGCAGCTTAGCGGGGGCTGGAGATACGCAGTATTTT
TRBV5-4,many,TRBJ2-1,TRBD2,CASSKAGGSSYNEQFF,TGTGCCAGCAGCAAAGCGGGAGGAAGCTCCTACAATGAGCAGTTCTTC
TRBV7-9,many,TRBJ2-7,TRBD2,CASSALSGSEDEQYF,TGTGCCAGCAGCGCATTAAGCGGGAGCGAGGACGAGCAGTACTTC
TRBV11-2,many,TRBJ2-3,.,CASSLDPQTGIRDTQYF,TGTGCCAGCAGCTTAGACCCCCAGACTGGGATAAGAGATACGCAGTATTTT
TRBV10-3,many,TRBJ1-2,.,CAISVGYGYTF,TGTGCCATCAGTGTTGGCTATGGCTACACCTTC
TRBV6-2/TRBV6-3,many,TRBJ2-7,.,CASSKDGFSYEQYF,TGTGCCAGCAGTAAGGACGGATTTTCCTACGAGCAGTACTTC
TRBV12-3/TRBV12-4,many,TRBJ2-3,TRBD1,CASSRSGQGSDTQYF,TGTGCCAGCAGTCGCTCGGGACAGGGGTCAGATACGCAGTATTTT
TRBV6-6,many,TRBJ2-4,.,CASSYNNLGGQYF,TGTGCCAGCAGTTACAATAATCTAGGTGGTCAGTACTTC
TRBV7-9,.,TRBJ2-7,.,CASSWGVDEQYF,TGTGCCAGCAGCTGGGGCGTGGACGAGCAGTACTTC
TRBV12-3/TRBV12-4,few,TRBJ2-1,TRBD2,CASTAGLLAEYNEQFF,TGTGCCAGCACGGCAGGGTTACTAGCGGAATACAATGAGCAGTTCTTC
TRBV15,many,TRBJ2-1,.,CATSKPRGNEQFF,TGTGCCACCAGCAAACCCCGGGGCAATGAGCAGTTCTTC
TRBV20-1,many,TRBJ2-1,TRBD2,CSARGTSGRGILDEQFF,TGCAGTGCTAGGGGGACTAGCGGGAGGGGGATTTTGGATGAGCAGTTCTTC
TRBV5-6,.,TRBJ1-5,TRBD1,CASSKYRDRAYNQPQHF,TGTGCCAGCAGCAAATACCGGGACAGGGCTTATAATCAGCCCCAGCATTTT
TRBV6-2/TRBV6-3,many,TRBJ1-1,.,CASSLAFRRTEAFF,TGTGCCAGCAGTTTAGCTTTCCGGCGGACTGAAGCTTTCTTT
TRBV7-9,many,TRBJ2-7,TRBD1,CASSLRTGGSYEQYF,TGTGCCAGCAGCCTAAGGACAGGGGGCTCCTACGAGCAGTACTTC
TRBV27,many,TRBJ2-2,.,CASNLSGTGELFF,TGTGCCAGCAACCTCAGCGGCACCGGGGAGCTGTTTTTT
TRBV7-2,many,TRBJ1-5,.,CASSFLNGPQHF,TGTGCCAGCAGCTTTCTCAATGGGCCCCAGCATTTT
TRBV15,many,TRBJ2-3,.,CATSTQTTDTQYF,TGTGCCACCAGCACCCAGACTACAGATACGCAGTATTTT
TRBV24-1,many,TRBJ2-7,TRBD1,CATSDPGTGVDEQYF,TGTGCCACCAGTGACCCCGGGACAGGGGTGGACGAGCAGTACTTC
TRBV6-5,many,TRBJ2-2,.,CASSYPQGTDTGELFF,TGTGCCAGCAGTTACCCCCAGGGGACCGACACCGGGGAGCTGTTTTTT
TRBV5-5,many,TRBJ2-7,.,CASSSGQTSYEQYF,TGTGCCAGCAGCTCTGGACAGACCTCCTACGAGCAGTACTTC
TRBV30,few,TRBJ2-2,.,CAWSVNSPGELFF,TGTGCCTGGAGTGTAAACAGTCCCGGGGAGCTGTTTTTT
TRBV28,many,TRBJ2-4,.,CASSSGQPLNIQYF,TGTGCCAGCAGTTCCGGACAGCCCCTAAACATTCAGTACTTC
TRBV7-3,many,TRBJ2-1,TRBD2,CASSLTAVAGGGEQFF,TGTGCCAGCAGCTTAACGGCGGTAGCGGGAGGGGGTGAGCAGTTCTTC
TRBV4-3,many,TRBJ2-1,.,CASSQGWGGLRKNEQFF,TGCGCCAGCAGCCAAGGGTGGGGCGGGCTCAGGAAAAATGAGCAGTTCTTC
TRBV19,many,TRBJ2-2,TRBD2,CASTGLADLNTGELFF,TGTGCCAGTACCGGACTAGCGGACCTGAACACCGGGGAGCTGTTTTTT
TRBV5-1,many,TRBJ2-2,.,CASSLEVSGHTGELFF,TGCGCCAGCAGCTTGGAAGTTTCAGGTCACACCGGGGAGCTGTTTTTT
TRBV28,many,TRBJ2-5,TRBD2,CASSSGLLAGGETQYF,TGTGCCAGCAGTTCGGGATTACTAGCGGGAGGAGAGACCCAGTACTTC